One sample yielded the 3 T cell receptor beta chains listed below, sequenced in a study of blood T cell repertoires in COVID-19 (TCRdb year 2020). The method was the immunoSEQ multiplex PCR assay. Here the immuneACCESS table is served through TCRdb, limited to in-frame sequences with V and J called. Missing clones are a known gap in these copies; in checked studies unresolved V genes cover under half, and the rest lacks a known reason. The table for this sample lists 190,000 or so clones; just under 90% of them were counted only once. The ten biggest clones cover about 6.2% of the sample. The sequenced sample was peripheral blood. The receptors originated from a man in his 60s who had recovered from COVID-19.

The chain joins TRBV3-1 (or the pseudogene TRBV3-2) to TRBJ2-5, with TRBD2 identical over 12 bases. This CDR3 comprises 16 residues. The V and J ends lost 5 bases and 2 bases, in that order; junction bases with no gene match: 6. The V gene's germline CDR1 is LGHDT and CDR2 YNNKEL (reference sequence). CDR3 nucleotides: TGTGCCAGCAGCTCCACTAGCGGGGGGCCGCAAGAGACCCAGTACTTC. Translation: CASSSTSGGPQETQYF.

This sequence joins TRBV7-6 and TRBJ2-6; 9 bases match TRBD1. After removal of 5 bases from V and 4 bases from J, the junction contained 3 bases not matched to a gene. The CDR3 extends over 15 amino acids. Germline V CDR1 and CDR2: SGHVS, FNYEAQ. CDR3 loop: CASSGTGTGANVLTF. For the CDR3, the DNA is TGTGCCAGCAGCGGGACAGGGACAGGGGCCAACGTCCTGACTTTC.

The table lists this clone with a few counts. The chain combines TRBV7-2 with TRBJ2-1; D gene ambiguous. Germline CDR1 and CDR2: SGHTA and FQGNSA. V was trimmed by 1 base and J by 4 bases, leaving 5 bases between them. The CDR3 runs to 13 residues. Written as DNA, the CDR3 is TGTGCCAGCAGCTTAGTCGGGTACAATGAGCAGTTCTTC. Translation: CASSLVGYNEQFF.